The 24 T cell receptor beta chains presented below share a single source sample, sequenced in a study of beta chain features in type 1 diabetes. The study, taken as a whole, reports: All four CD4+ subsets from Type 1 diabetes patients carried moderately but significantly shorter TCRB CDR3s.

Sequenced material consisted of expressed TCRB transcripts (all of the isolated RNA was reverse transcribed). TCRdb's table, derived via immunoSEQ multiplex PCR, lists solely in-frame clones and lacks some. The repertoire holds 130,000 or so clones, with about 10% as singletons. The antigens these receptors bind are not known. Sequenced material: central memory CD4+ T cells from blood. These receptors all come from a man aged 25 to 40 with type 1 diabetes.

This clone turned up a few times. V usage is TRBV2 and J usage is TRBJ1-1; 9 bases are a match to TRBD1. This CDR3 contains 13 residues. Looked up from germline, CDR1 is SNHLY and CDR2 is FYNNEI. Germline trimming cut 7 bases from V and 4 bases from J; bases unmatched to any gene: 4. The CDR3 region has the DNA TGTGCCAGCATTAGACAGGGGGGCACTGAAGCTTTCTTT. Encoded protein: CASIRQGGTEAFF.

About this clone itself: One end of the junction is discordant with germline, which a read error may explain. The chain joins TRBV6-4 to TRBJ2-3; 15 bases line up with TRBD2. This CDR3 region has 16 residues. CDR1 and CDR2 from the germline V gene are MRHNA and SNTAGT. CDR3 loop: CAISDGLAGGQDTQYF. In DNA, the CDR3 is TGTGCCATCAGTGACGGACTAGCGGGGGGGCAAGATACGCAGTATTTT.

This clone turned up a few times. The V and J genes are TRBV2 and TRBJ1-5; the D is unclear. Germline V gene data show CDR1 as SNHLY and CDR2 as FYNNEI. This CDR3 region has 13 residues. The V gene lost 7 bases and the J gene lost 3 bases, with 10 bases spanning the gap. CDR3 residues: CASTFSSNQPQHF. CDR3 DNA: TGTGCCAGCACCTTCTCGTCCAATCAGCCCCAGCATTTT. The whole variable domain, remainder taken from reference TRBV2 and TRBJ1-5, is EPEVTQTPSHQVTQMGQEVILRCVPISNHLYFYWYRQILGQKVEFLVSFYNNEISEKSEIFDDQFSVERPDGSNFTLKIRSTKLEDSAMYFCASTFSSNQPQHFGDGTRLSIL.

This clone was counted a few times. The rearrangement links TRBV2 to TRBJ2-3; D is undetermined. This CDR3 comprises 17 residues. Trimming removed 6 bases from V and 2 bases from J, with 21 bases in between. Germline CDR1 and CDR2: SNHLY and FYNNEI. CDR3 DNA: TGTGCCAGCAGCCCCCCCCCTCTCCAGGTCTACACAGATACGCAGTATTTT. Protein product: CASSPPPLQVYTDTQYF.

This chain uses TRBV7-2 with TRBJ2-7; no clear D gene. This CDR3 region has 14 residues. From germline, CDR1 is SGHTA and CDR2 FQGNSA. The V and J ends lost 1 base and 0 bases respectively, with 7 bases between them. The CDR3 is CASSLDYTSYEQYF. The CDR3 DNA is TGTGCCAGCAGCTTAGATTACACCTCCTACGAGCAGTACTTC.

This clone has a handful of counts. This chain uses TRBV5-1 with TRBJ2-2; 7 bases match TRBD2. V lost 7 bases to trimming and J lost 4 bases; unmatched junction nucleotides: 10. Germline-derived CDR1 and CDR2 are SGHRS and YFSETQ. The CDR3 has 15 residues. This chain's CDR3 is CASEYSGSGTGELFF. The DNA of the CDR3 is TGCGCCAGCGAGTATAGCGGGTCAGGCACCGGGGAGCTGTTTTTT. Together with reference TRBV5-1 and TRBJ2-2, the CDR3 gives the full variable domain: KAGVTQTPRYLIKTRGQQVTLSCSPISGHRSVSWYQQTPGQGLQFLFEYFSETQRNKGNFPGRFSGRQFSNSRSEMNVSTLELGDSALYLCASEYSGSGTGELFFGEGSRLTVL.

This clone was picked up a small number of times. The chain employs TRBV6-5 and TRBJ2-3; tentative D call: TRBD2 (5 bases). The CDR3 has 15 amino acids. Germline CDR1 is MNHEY and CDR2 is SVGAGI. Trimming took 0 bases from V and 0 from J, leaving 7 bases between them. CDR3 nucleotide sequence: TGTGCCAGCAGTTACTCCGGGGTCAGCACAGATACGCAGTATTTT. Encoded protein: CASSYSGVSTDTQYF.

This clone was seen a handful of times. At the DNA level, this CDR3 is encoded by other sequences in the same sample as well. The chain has TRBV7-8 and TRBJ1-5; perhaps TRBD1 as D (5 bases). The CDR3 extends over 13 amino acids. V dropped 2 bases and J dropped 5 bases, with 7 bases sitting between them. CDR1 and CDR2 (germline): SGHVS, FQNEAQ. The DNA for the CDR3 is TGTGCCAGCAGCTTAACAGGCGATCAGCCCCAGCATTTT. The encoded protein is CASSLTGDQPQHF.

The rearrangement joins TRBV19 to TRBJ1-1; unclear D gene. CDR1 and CDR2 from the germline V gene are LNHDA and SQIVND (reference sequence). The V gene lost 8 bases and the J gene lost 1 base, with 11 bases spanning the gap. The CDR3 spans 13 residues. This CDR3 is CASGQTTNTEAFF. CDR3 nucleotides: TGTGCCAGTGGCCAGACTACGAACACTGAAGCTTTCTTT.

This clone was seen only a few times. The chain uses TRBV11-2 and TRBJ2-1; a weak D match, TRBD2 (6 bases). Trimming took off 6 bases at V and 7 bases at J, with 19 bases between the two ends. Germline loops: CDR1 SGHAT, CDR2 FQNNGV. This CDR3 comprises 15 residues. The CDR3 here is CASRKSPGLQNEQFF. The CDR3 coding sequence is TGTGCCAGCAGGAAATCTCCGGGACTCCAGAATGAGCAGTTCTTC.

This clone was seen only a few times. The chain carries TRBV5-1 and TRBJ2-1; 12 positions match TRBD2. V lost 1 base, J lost 7 bases, and 6 bases stayed unmatched. The CDR3 extends over 16 amino acids. CDR1 SGHRS and CDR2 YFSETQ come from the germline V gene. The CDR3 DNA reads as TGCGCCAGCAGCTTGACCCTAGCGGGGGGGCCTAATGAGCAGTTCTTC. It encodes CASSLTLAGGPNEQFF.

Only a few counts were recorded for this clone. The genes are TRBV19 and TRBJ2-1, with 12 bases fitting TRBD2. J lost 12 bases, V lost 6 bases, and 6 bases had no gene match. This CDR3 region has 13 residues. Germline V gene data show CDR1 as LNHDA and CDR2 as SQIVND (reference sequence). CDR3 loop: CASRTSGGDGQFF. Written as DNA, the CDR3 is TGTGCCAGTAGGACTAGCGGGGGCGATGGGCAGTTCTTC. Filled out from reference TRBV19 and TRBJ2-1, the complete variable domain reads DGGITQSPKYLFRKEGQNVTLSCEQNLNHDAMYWYRQDPGQGLRLIYYSQIVNDFQKGDIAEGYSVSREKKESFPLTVTSAQKNPTAFYLCASRTSGGDGQFFGPGTRLTVL.

This clone has just a few counts. The chain links TRBV18 to TRBJ2-7; 10 bases are a match to TRBD1. This CDR3 has 15 residues. V lost 4 bases, J lost 7 bases, and 10 bases stayed unmatched. The germline V gene has CDR1 KGHSH and CDR2 LQKENI. CDR3 amino acids: CASSREDRGIREQYF. The CDR3 nucleotides read TGTGCCAGCTCACGCGAGGACAGGGGGATTAGAGAGCAGTACTTC.

This clone was observed a few times. The chain uses TRBV5-1 and TRBJ2-7; 7 bases are a match to TRBD1. The germline V gene encodes CDR1 SGHRS and CDR2 YFSETQ. CDR3 size: 14 residues. V shed 4 bases, J shed 5 bases, and the junction held 9 bases outside the gene matches. CDR3 DNA sequence: TGCGCCAGCAGCCCACAGGGGCATGTCGACGAGCAGTACTTC. Amino acids: CASSPQGHVDEQYF.

There are a few counts of this clone. The chain joins TRBV28 to TRBJ1-6, with D tentatively TRBD1 (5 bases). Trimming shortened V by 3 bases and J by 9 bases, and 6 bases separated the two germline ends. The germline gives CDR1 MDHEN, CDR2 SYDVKM. This CDR3 comprises 12 residues. The CDR3 region has the DNA TGTGCCAGCAGTTTGGGGCGTTCACCCCTCCACTTT. It specifies CASSLGRSPLHF.

This clone has more than one count but fewer than ten. The DNA of the CDR3 is TGTGCCAGCAGGGTGACAGGAGCTAACTATGGCTACACCTTC. It specifies CASRVTGANYGYTF. The chain carries TRBV2 and TRBJ1-2, with D maybe TRBD1 (6 bases). The CDR3 is 14 amino acids. Per the germline V gene, CDR1 is SNHLY and CDR2 is FYNNEI. The germline V and J ends were trimmed by 6 bases and 0 bases, with 11 bases remaining between them.

This clone turned up a few times. The chain employs TRBV5-1 and TRBJ2-5; TRBD2 is a possible D gene (6 bases). Germline V gene lookup returns CDR1 SGHRS and CDR2 YFSETQ. The CDR3 contains 14 residues. V was trimmed by 3 bases and J by 3 bases, leaving 12 bases between them. The CDR3 nucleotides read TGCGCCAGCAGCTCGGGGACTGGCAAAGAGACCCAGTACTTC. Its translation: CASSSGTGKETQYF.

A few counts support this clone. CDR3 protein: CSGGDTQYF. In DNA, the CDR3 is TGCAGCGGCGGGGATACGCAGTATTTT. V gene TRBV29-1 combines with J gene TRBJ2-3, with a weak D call TRBD2 (5 bases). Trimming left V 7 bases short and J 6 bases short, with 5 bases between. Germline assignment: CDR1 SQVTM and CDR2 ANQGSEA. The CDR3 covers 9 residues.

This clone was detected a few times. The J gene is TRBJ2-5, the V gene TRBV10-3; perhaps TRBD2 as D (6 bases). Germline values: CDR1 ENHRY, CDR2 SYGVKD. Trimming stripped 3 bases from V and 2 bases from J, with 10 bases between. The CDR3 extends over 14 amino acids. The CDR3 is CAISDGSTQETQYF. The CDR3 bases are TGTGCCATCAGTGACGGGAGCACGCAAGAGACCCAGTACTTC.

Turning to this clone: Because the CDR3's place on the DNA is in doubt, the DNA is left out and the CDR3 is given as listed by TCRdb. Other DNA variants within this sample encode the same CDR3. This chain's CDR3 is CASSLGTGGQPQHF. The chain is built from TRBV28 and TRBJ1-5. CDR1 and CDR2 (germline): MDHEN, SYDVKM. Both ends counted, the CDR3 spans 14 residues.

This clone was counted many times. Other DNA variants within this sample encode the same CDR3. The V call is TRBV7-2, the J call TRBJ2-5; 9 bases agree with TRBD1. The junction had 8 bases not matched to a gene; V was cut back by 5 bases and J by 4 bases. Per germline, CDR1 SGHTA and CDR2 FQGNSA. The CDR3 has 15 amino acids. The CDR3 sequence: CASSLLDRGTETQYF. The CDR3 DNA reads TGTGCCAGCAGCCTTTTGGACAGGGGAACAGAGACCCAGTACTTC.

The sample holds a few counts of this clone. The gene calls are TRBV9 and TRBJ1-6; D ambiguous. V was pared by 4 bases and J by 10 bases, with 12 bases between. Germline V gene lookup returns CDR1 SGDLS and CDR2 YYNGEE. This CDR3 is built from 13 residues. The CDR3 DNA is TGTGCCAGCAGCCCCCGGTCGGAGTCACCCCTCCACTTT. This translates into CASSPRSESPLHF.

This clone has more than one count but fewer than ten. J is TRBJ1-4 and V is TRBV20-1; unclear D gene. Per germline, CDR1 DFQATT and CDR2 SNEGSKA (reference sequence). V was trimmed by 0 bases and J by 7 bases, leaving 3 bases between them. CDR3 length: 11 residues. CDR3 DNA sequence: TGCAGTGCTAGAGATATTGAAAAACTGTTTTTT. This codes for CSARDIEKLFF.

The chain uses TRBV7-2 and TRBJ1-6, with D maybe TRBD1 (6 bases). The V gene lost 5 bases and the J gene lost 5 bases, with 16 bases spanning the gap. CDR1 and CDR2 from the germline V gene are SGHTA and FQGNSA. This CDR3 region has 16 residues. The CDR3 DNA is TGTGCCAGCAGCAACAATGCCCAGGGGAATAATTCACCCCTCCACTTT. The encoded protein is CASSNNAQGNNSPLHF.